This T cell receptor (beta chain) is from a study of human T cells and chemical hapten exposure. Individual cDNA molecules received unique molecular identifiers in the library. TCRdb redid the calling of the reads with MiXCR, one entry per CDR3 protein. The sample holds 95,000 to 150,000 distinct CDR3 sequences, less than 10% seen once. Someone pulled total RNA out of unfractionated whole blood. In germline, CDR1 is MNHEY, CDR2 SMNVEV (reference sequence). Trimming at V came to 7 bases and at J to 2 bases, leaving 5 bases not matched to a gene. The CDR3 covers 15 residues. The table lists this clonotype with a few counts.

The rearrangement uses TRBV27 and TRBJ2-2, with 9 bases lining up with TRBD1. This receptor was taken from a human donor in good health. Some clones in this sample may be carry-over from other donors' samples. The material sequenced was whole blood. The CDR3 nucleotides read TGTGCCAGCAAGCCGGGACAGGGAAACACCGGGGAGCTGTTTTTT. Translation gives CASKPGQGNTGELFF.